The next 26 T cell receptor beta chains were all read from a single sample in a study of T-cell reconstitution after alpha-beta-depleted transplantation in children. The TCRbeta library was prepared with unique molecular identifiers. TCRdb passed the PCR reads through MiXCR, listing each CDR3 protein once. Among fewer than 1 million distinct CDR3 sequences listed, 16% were seen once. The source material was PBMCs, mostly from graft donor cells, sampled 360 days after TCRalphabeta/CD19-depleted stem cell transplant. Source of these receptors: a male patient aged 10 to 17 who had a stem cell transplant for acute lymphoblastic leukemia, so the T cells may come from the graft donor.

The rearrangement joins TRBV6-1 to TRBJ2-4; 14 bases are a match to TRBD2. The CDR3 totals 16 residues. The J segment lost 2 bases and the V segment lost 5 bases, leaving 2 bases of the junction unmatched. CDR1 is MNHNS, CDR2 SASEGT, per germline. CDR3 amino acids: CASSRLAGGTKNIQYF. CDR3 nucleotide sequence: TGTGCCAGCAGTAGACTAGCGGGAGGGACCAAAAACATTCAGTACTTC.

V and J are TRBV28 and TRBJ2-7; D unresolved. Looked up from germline, CDR1 is MDHEN and CDR2 is SYDVKM. V shed 11 bases and J shed 0 bases, with 14 bases lying between them. This CDR3 is built from 13 residues. This CDR3 reads CAVTGGYSYEQYF. CDR3 coding DNA: TGTGCCGTCACCGGCGGATACTCCTACGAGCAGTACTTC.

This clonotype turned up a few times. V usage is TRBV7-8 and J usage is TRBJ2-1; possibly TRBD1 or TRBD2 for D (6 bases each). Germline V gives CDR1 SGHVS, CDR2 FQNEAQ. This CDR3 is built from 15 residues. The V end was cut by 3 bases, the J end by 14 bases, with 23 bases between. The CDR3 DNA sequence: TGTGCCAGCAGCTTCTCTAGCGTCAACCCTAAGGGGGAGTTCTTC. Protein product: CASSFSSVNPKGEFF.

The chain has TRBV2 and TRBJ2-5, with 7 bases identical to TRBD2. The V segment lost 0 bases and the J segment 1 base; nucleotides outside the gene matches: 11. The CDR3 length is 18 residues. From germline, CDR1 is SNHLY and CDR2 FYNNEI. This CDR3 reads CASSEALRSSGLQETQYF. CDR3 in DNA: TGTGCCAGCAGTGAAGCGCTTCGGTCTAGCGGACTCCAAGAGACCCAGTACTTC.

This clonotype came up many times. The rearrangement joins TRBV5-1 to TRBJ2-1, with TRBD2 identical over 7 bases. With 2 bases clipped from V and 9 bases from J, the junction kept 17 bases outside the gene matches. Germline V gene sequence: CDR1 SGHRS, CDR2 YFSETQ. The CDR3 has 17 amino acids. The CDR3 nucleotides are TGCGCCAGCAGCTTTATAATCTGGGGGAGGGCGTCTAGTGAGCAGTTCTTC. This translates into CASSFIIWGRASSEQFF.

This clonotype was detected only a few times. This chain joins TRBV6-5 and TRBJ1-4; D ambiguous. CDR3 length: 16 residues. V was shortened by 0 bases and J by 2 bases, with 10 bases between the two germline ends. CDR1 is MNHEY, CDR2 SVGAGI, per germline. CDR3 protein: CASSYSQSRTNEKLFF. The CDR3 DNA is TGTGCCAGCAGTTACTCTCAAAGTAGGACTAATGAAAAACTGTTTTTT.

This clonotype turned up a few times. The V and J genes are TRBV7-9 and TRBJ2-5; 7 nucleotides match TRBD1. Germline trimming cut 7 bases from V and 1 base from J; bases unmatched to any gene: 3. Looked up from germline, CDR1 is SEHNR and CDR2 is FQNEAQ (reference sequence). CDR3 length: 13 residues. The CDR3 DNA sequence: TGTGCCAGCAAGACAGGGAGCCAAGAGACCCAGTACTTC. Its translation is CASKTGSQETQYF.

The CDR3 loop is CASSVGLAGVTAYEQYF. For the CDR3, the DNA is TGCGCCAGCAGCGTGGGACTAGCGGGAGTTACGGCCTACGAGCAGTACTTC. The rearrangement joins TRBV5-1 to TRBJ2-7; 14 bases fit TRBD2. The ends lost 4 bases at V and 2 bases at J; junction bases unmatched: 8. Germline-derived CDR1 and CDR2 are SGHRS and YFSETQ. The CDR3 has 17 residues.

This clonotype was seen ten or more times. CDR3 region: CASSLASGTNTGELFF. DNA of the CDR3: TGTGCCAGCAGCTTGGCTAGCGGGACGAACACCGGGGAGCTGTTTTTT. The J gene is TRBJ2-2, the V gene TRBV11-2; 9 nucleotides line up with TRBD2. Germline V gene data show CDR1 as SGHAT and CDR2 as FQNNGV. V was clipped by 3 bases and J by 0 bases; unmatched bases: 2. The CDR3 consists of 16 residues.

At least ten counts were recorded for this clonotype. J is TRBJ2-7 and V is TRBV7-9, with D possibly matching TRBD1 (6 bases). The CDR3 is 14 amino acids. The ends were cut back, 2 bases at V and 2 bases at J, with 10 bases in the middle. Germline V gene lookup returns CDR1 SEHNR and CDR2 FQNEAQ (reference sequence). DNA of the CDR3: TGTGCCAGCAGCTTAACAGGGCTGACCTACGAGCAGTACTTC. Amino acids: CASSLTGLTYEQYF. The entire variable domain, with the rest obtained from reference TRBV7-9 and TRBJ2-7, is as follows: DTGVSQNPRHKITKRGQNVTFRCDPISEHNRLYWYRQTLGQGPEFLTYFQNEAQLEKSRLLSDRFSAERPKGSFSTLEIQRTEQGDSAMYLCASSLTGLTYEQYFGPGTRLTVT.

The V and J genes are TRBV5-1 and TRBJ2-1, with 11 bases fitting TRBD2. V shed 2 bases and J 9 bases; nucleotides not matched to a gene: 10. Germline assignment: CDR1 SGHRS and CDR2 YFSETQ. The CDR3 runs 16 residues. This CDR3 is CASSLLTSGRTGEQFF. In nucleotides, the CDR3 is TGCGCCAGCAGCTTACTAACTAGCGGGAGAACGGGTGAGCAGTTCTTC.

This clonotype was seen a handful of times. This rearrangement joins TRBV6-5 to TRBJ2-1; 7 bases map to TRBD2. This CDR3 region has 15 residues. V was clipped by 4 bases and J by 7 bases; unmatched bases: 10. Germline V CDR1 and CDR2: MNHEY, SVGAGI. The CDR3 sequence is CASSSERWEGNEQFF. DNA of the CDR3: TGTGCCAGCAGTTCGGAGAGGTGGGAGGGGAATGAGCAGTTCTTC.

The CDR3 coding sequence is TGTGCCAGCTCCCAACGGCTAGTGGGGTCCTACGAGCAGTACTTC. Its translation: CASSQRLVGSYEQYF. The chain joins TRBV18 to TRBJ2-7; D is undetermined. The CDR3 length is 15 residues. V was trimmed by 6 bases and J by 1 base, leaving 16 bases between them. Germline V gives CDR1 KGHSH, CDR2 LQKENI. Using reference TRBV18 and TRBJ2-7 for the parts outside the CDR3, the full variable domain is NAGVMQNPRHLVRRRGQEARLRCSPMKGHSHVYWYRQLPEEGLKFMVYLQKENIIDESGMPKERFSAEFPKEGPSILRIQQVVRGDSAAYFCASSQRLVGSYEQYFGPGTRLTVT.

The J gene is TRBJ2-5, the V gene TRBV18; no clear D. CDR3 length: 13 amino acids. Trimming removed 0 bases at V and 6 bases at J, with 8 bases between. Germline V gives CDR1 KGHSH, CDR2 LQKENI. The DNA for the CDR3 is TGTGCCAGCTCACCACCGAACGGGCAGACCCAGTACTTC. Protein: CASSPPNGQTQYF. The full variable domain, completed using reference TRBV18 and TRBJ2-5, is NAGVMQNPRHLVRRRGQEARLRCSPMKGHSHVYWYRQLPEEGLKFMVYLQKENIIDESGMPKERFSAEFPKEGPSILRIQQVVRGDSAAYFCASSPPNGQTQYFGPGTRLLVL.

This clonotype was seen a handful of times. The gene calls are TRBV12-3 or TRBV12-4 and TRBJ1-1, with a possible D match to TRBD1 (5 bases). The ends were cut back, 1 base at V and 4 bases at J, with 10 bases in the middle. The CDR3 is made up of 14 amino acids. The CDR3 protein is CASSLGGAVTEAFF. CDR3 sequence (DNA): TGTGCCAGCAGTTTAGGGGGCGCGGTCACTGAAGCTTTCTTT.

The chain combines TRBV29-1 with TRBJ1-4; no clear D gene. Trimming stripped 3 bases from V and 14 bases from J, with 13 bases between. CDR1 is SQVTM and CDR2 is ANQGSEA in the germline V gene. The CDR3 runs 11 residues. The CDR3: CSVDTGARLFF. The CDR3 nucleotides are TGCAGCGTTGATACGGGTGCTCGCCTGTTTTTT. The full variable domain, in which reference TRBV29-1 and TRBJ1-4 provide the parts outside the CDR3, is SAVISQKPSRDICQRGTSLTIQCQVDSQVTMMFWYRQQPGQSLTLIATANQGSEATYESGFVIDKFPISRPNLTFSTLTVSNMSPEDSSIYLCSVDTGARLFFGSGTQLSVL.

The chain carries TRBV5-4 and TRBJ2-1, with TRBD2 matching 12 bases. The CDR3 sequence is 18 residues long. V gave up 3 bases and J gave up 4 bases; unmatched junction bases: 11. The germline gives CDR1 SGHNT, CDR2 YYREEE (reference sequence). The CDR3 reads CASSWASGRALIYNEQFF. CDR3 bases: TGTGCCAGCAGCTGGGCTAGCGGGAGGGCACTGATTTACAATGAGCAGTTCTTC.

V usage is TRBV7-3 and J usage is TRBJ2-7; D tentatively fits TRBD1 or TRBD2 (5 bases each). Trimming took off 5 bases at V and 1 base at J, with 18 bases between the two ends. From germline, CDR1 is SGHTA and CDR2 FQGTGA. This CDR3 is built from 16 residues. CDR3 nucleotide sequence: TGTGCCAGCAGCCCGCCCGGTAGGGACCCATCCTACGAGCAGTACTTC. Residues: CASSPPGRDPSYEQYF.

The chain is built from TRBV29-1 and TRBJ2-5; D is undetermined. Trimming shortened V by 1 base and J by 0 bases, and 15 bases separated the two germline ends. This CDR3 comprises 16 residues. CDR1 is SQVTM, CDR2 ANQGSEA, per germline. The CDR3: CSVEGFLYKYQETQYF. The DNA of the CDR3 is TGCAGCGTTGAAGGCTTCTTATACAAGTACCAAGAGACCCAGTACTTC.

The chain carries TRBV24-1 and TRBJ2-7; 7 nucleotides line up with TRBD1. J was trimmed by 0 bases and V by 8 bases; bases with no gene match: 12. The germline V gene encodes CDR1 KGHDR and CDR2 SFDVKD. This CDR3 contains 16 residues. The DNA for the CDR3 is TGTGCCACCATCCTGAGAGGGGGCTTAAGCTCCTACGAGCAGTACTTC. Translation: CATILRGGLSSYEQYF.

This rearrangement joins TRBV10-3 to TRBJ2-1; 14 bases align to TRBD2. Germline V gene sequence: CDR1 ENHRY, CDR2 SYGVKD. Trimming removed 10 bases from V and 2 bases from J; junction bases left unmatched: 7. This CDR3 is built from 16 residues. The CDR3, as DNA: TGTGCCACTCTATCGACTAGCGGGAGGGCCTACAATGAGCAGTTCTTC. It codes for CATLSTSGRAYNEQFF.

This clonotype has a handful of counts. J is TRBJ2-4 and V is TRBV4-1; D not certain. Between the trimmed V and J ends, which lost 1 base and 4 bases, there was a span of 8 bases. This CDR3 is 14 amino acids long. Germline CDR1 and CDR2: MGHRA and YSYEKL. The CDR3 sequence is CASSQVAGKNIQYF. The DNA of the CDR3 is TGCGCCAGCAGCCAAGTGGCAGGAAAAAACATTCAGTACTTC.

This chain connects TRBV5-6 to TRBJ1-1; a weak D match, TRBD1 (6 bases). Germline loops: CDR1 SGHDT, CDR2 YYEEEE. There are 13 residues in the CDR3. V lost 2 bases, J lost 5 bases, and 10 bases lay in between. DNA for the CDR3: TGTGCCAGCAGCTTCACCAGGGGAACTGAAGCTTTCTTT. This encodes CASSFTRGTEAFF.

The chain joins TRBV27 to TRBJ2-7, with D possibly TRBD1 on 6 matching bases. The V and J ends lost 5 bases and 6 bases respectively, with 14 bases between them. This CDR3 is built from 13 residues. CDR1 and CDR2 (germline): MNHEY, SMNVEV (reference sequence). Here the CDR3 reads CASSTTRGGEQYF. The CDR3 DNA reads TGTGCCAGCAGTACCACCAGGGGTGGCGAGCAGTACTTC.

CDR3 residues: CASSARGRTGELFF. The DNA of the CDR3 is TGTGCCAGCAGCGCCAGGGGGCGAACCGGGGAGCTGTTTTTT. This chain connects TRBV9 to TRBJ2-2; 8 nucleotides match TRBD1. The V gene's germline CDR1 is SGDLS and CDR2 YYNGEE. After removal of 3 bases from V and 5 bases from J, the junction contained 3 bases not matched to a gene. The CDR3 length is 14 residues.

The V and J genes are TRBV10-3 and TRBJ1-5; no clear D. Per germline, CDR1 ENHRY and CDR2 SYGVKD. Trimming took 2 bases from V and 2 from J, leaving 10 bases between them. The CDR3 spans 15 residues. DNA for the CDR3: TGTGCCATCAGTGAGGCTGGGTTGGGCAATCAGCCCCAGCATTTT. It encodes CAISEAGLGNQPQHF.